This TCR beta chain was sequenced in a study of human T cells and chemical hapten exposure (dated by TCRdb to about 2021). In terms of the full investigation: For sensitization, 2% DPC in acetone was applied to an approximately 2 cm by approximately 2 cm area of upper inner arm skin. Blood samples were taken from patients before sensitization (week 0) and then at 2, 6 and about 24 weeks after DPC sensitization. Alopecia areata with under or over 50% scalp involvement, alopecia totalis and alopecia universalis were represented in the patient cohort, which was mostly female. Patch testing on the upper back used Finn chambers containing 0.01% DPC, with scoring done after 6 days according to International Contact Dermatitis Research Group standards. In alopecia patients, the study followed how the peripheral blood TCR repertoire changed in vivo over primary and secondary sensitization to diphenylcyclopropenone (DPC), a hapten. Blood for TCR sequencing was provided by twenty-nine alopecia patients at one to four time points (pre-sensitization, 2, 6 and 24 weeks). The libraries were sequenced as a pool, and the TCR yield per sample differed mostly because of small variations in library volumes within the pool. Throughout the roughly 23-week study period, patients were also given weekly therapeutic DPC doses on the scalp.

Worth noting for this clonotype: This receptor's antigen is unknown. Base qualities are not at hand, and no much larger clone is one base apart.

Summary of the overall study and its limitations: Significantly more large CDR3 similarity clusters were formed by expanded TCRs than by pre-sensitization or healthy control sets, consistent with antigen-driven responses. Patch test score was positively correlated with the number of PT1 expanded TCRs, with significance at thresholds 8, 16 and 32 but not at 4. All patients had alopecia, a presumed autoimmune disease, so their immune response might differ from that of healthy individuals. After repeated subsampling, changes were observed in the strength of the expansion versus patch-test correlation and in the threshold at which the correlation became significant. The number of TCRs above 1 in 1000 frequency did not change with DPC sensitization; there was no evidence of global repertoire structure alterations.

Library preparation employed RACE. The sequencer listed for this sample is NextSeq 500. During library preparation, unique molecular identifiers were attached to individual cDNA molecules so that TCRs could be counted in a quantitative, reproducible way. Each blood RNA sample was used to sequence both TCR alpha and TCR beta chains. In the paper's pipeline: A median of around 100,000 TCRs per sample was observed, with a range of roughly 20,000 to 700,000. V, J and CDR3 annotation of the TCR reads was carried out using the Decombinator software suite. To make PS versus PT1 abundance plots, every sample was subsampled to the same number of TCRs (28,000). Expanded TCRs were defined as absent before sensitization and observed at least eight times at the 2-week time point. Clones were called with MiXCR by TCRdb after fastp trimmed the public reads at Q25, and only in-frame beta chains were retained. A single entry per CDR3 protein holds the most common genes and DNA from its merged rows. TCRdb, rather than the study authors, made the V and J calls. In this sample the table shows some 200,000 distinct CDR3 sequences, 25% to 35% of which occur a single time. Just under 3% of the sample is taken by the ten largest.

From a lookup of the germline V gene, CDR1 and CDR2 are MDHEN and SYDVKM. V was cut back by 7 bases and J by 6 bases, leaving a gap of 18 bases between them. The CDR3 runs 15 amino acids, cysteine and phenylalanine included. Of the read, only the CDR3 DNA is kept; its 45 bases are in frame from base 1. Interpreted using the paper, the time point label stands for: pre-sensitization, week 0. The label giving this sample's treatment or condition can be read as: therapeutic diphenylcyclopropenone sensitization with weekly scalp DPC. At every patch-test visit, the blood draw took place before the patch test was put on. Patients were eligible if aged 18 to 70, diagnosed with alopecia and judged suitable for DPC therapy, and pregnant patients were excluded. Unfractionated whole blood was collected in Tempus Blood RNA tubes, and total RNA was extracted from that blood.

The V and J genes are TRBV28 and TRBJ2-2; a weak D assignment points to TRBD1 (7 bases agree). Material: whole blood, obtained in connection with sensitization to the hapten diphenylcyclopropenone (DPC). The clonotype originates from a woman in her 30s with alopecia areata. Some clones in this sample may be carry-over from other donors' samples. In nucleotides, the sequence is TGTGCCAGCATCGGAGGGGGCGCGCCCGCCGGGGAGCTGTTTTTT. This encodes CASIGGGAPAGELFF.